This TCR beta chain comes out of a study of blood T cell repertoires in COVID-19. The wider study: Donors in the United States, Italy and Spain gave samples during acute or convalescent COVID-19. PBMCs, B-cell-depleted T cells, or T cells provided the cDNA or gDNA that made up the material.

As processed by the authors: Estimation of nucleated cell counts was performed using reference gene primer amplification. Data came from immunoSEQ multiplex PCR; TCRdb stores just in-frame clones and leaves some out. That table is the source of V, J and clone size, and D and trimming were worked out from the DNA. Among more than 9,500 clones listed, approximately 82% were seen once. V lost 3 bases and J lost 6, with 9 bases in between. This CDR3 contains 12 residues. Germline CDR1 is GTSNPN and CDR2 is SVGIG (reference sequence). Sequenced: peripheral blood. The TCR originated in a human donor in a cohort sampled during active COVID-19. The rearrangement uses TRBV30 and TRBJ1-5; D call uncertain. The CDR3 DNA reads TGTGCCTGGAGCTCTTTTAGTCAGCCCCAGCATTTT. It specifies CAWSSFSQPQHF.